This TCR beta chain was recorded in a study of blood T cell repertoires in COVID-19 (dated by TCRdb to about 2020). In terms of the full investigation: Samples from collaborators originated in the United States, Italy and Spain and spanned both the acute and convalescent phases of COVID-19. The prospective study material was composed of cDNA or gDNA derived from T cells, B-cell-depleted T cells, or PBMCs. Subjects who had been exposed to COVID-19, were actively infected with it, or had recovered from it provided the deeply sampled blood TCRbeta repertoires that made up the dataset. The repertoires were released in a freely available public database meant as a resource for research on the immune response to SARS-CoV-2. Samples came from the ongoing ImmuneRACE study (first 160 participants) plus 1,254 subjects from 6 global collaborators. Nearly every sample came with metadata listing a de-identified subject ID, COVID-19 status, age in years and sex. HLA class I and class II types, where available, came from metadata supplied by the sample provider rather than from assay-based typing. Summary of the overall study and its limitations: The amount of clinical and demographic metadata varied by source and participant and was provided uncurated.

Reading the germline V gene gives CDR1 SGHDN and CDR2 FVKESK. The V end loses 4 bases and the J end loses 0 bases, and a stretch of 15 bases separates them. There are 17 amino acids in the CDR3, from cysteine to phenylalanine inclusive. The retained sequence is limited to the CDR3, 51 bases, with the frame set at the first base. The collaborating institutions used their own protocols to collect whole blood in K2EDTA tubes. For TCRbeta analysis, collaborators shipped samples in one of three forms: frozen whole blood, isolated PBMCs, or DNA extracted from either of those sample types. The immunoSEQ Assay, a bias-controlled multiplex PCR, was used to amplify TCRbeta CDR3 regions from genomic DNA. In the authors' own workflow: The number of nucleated cells in each sample was estimated by amplification of reference gene primers within the assay. To quantify the absolute abundance of each unique TCRbeta CDR3 rearrangement, sequence reads were collapsed and filtered. For each sample, productive Simpson clonality was calculated as the square root of Simpson's diversity index over productive rearrangements. TCRdb took over this immuneACCESS table, retaining in-frame rearrangements with V and J assigned. Such tables are incomplete; in checked studies, under half of the missing clones stem from an unresolved V gene, and the remainder is unexplained. The V and J calls and clone size were taken over from that table, and D and trimming were inferred from the DNA. This sample comprises around 140,000 clones, less than 90% of them detected only once. Together, the top ten hold about 1.3% of the sample.

Points on this clone: The specificity of this receptor is unknown. No clone much larger than this one lies a single base away; base qualities are absent.

The specimen sequenced was peripheral blood. This TCR derives from a man between 60 and 70 years old with acute or convalescent COVID-19. Recombination connected TRBV14 to TRBJ2-2; the best D guess is TRBD1, with 6 bases matching. In nucleotides, the sequence is TGTGCCAGCAGCCGATTACGGACAGCGTCGAACACCGGGGAGCTGTTTTTT. Translated, this gives CASSRLRTASNTGELFF.